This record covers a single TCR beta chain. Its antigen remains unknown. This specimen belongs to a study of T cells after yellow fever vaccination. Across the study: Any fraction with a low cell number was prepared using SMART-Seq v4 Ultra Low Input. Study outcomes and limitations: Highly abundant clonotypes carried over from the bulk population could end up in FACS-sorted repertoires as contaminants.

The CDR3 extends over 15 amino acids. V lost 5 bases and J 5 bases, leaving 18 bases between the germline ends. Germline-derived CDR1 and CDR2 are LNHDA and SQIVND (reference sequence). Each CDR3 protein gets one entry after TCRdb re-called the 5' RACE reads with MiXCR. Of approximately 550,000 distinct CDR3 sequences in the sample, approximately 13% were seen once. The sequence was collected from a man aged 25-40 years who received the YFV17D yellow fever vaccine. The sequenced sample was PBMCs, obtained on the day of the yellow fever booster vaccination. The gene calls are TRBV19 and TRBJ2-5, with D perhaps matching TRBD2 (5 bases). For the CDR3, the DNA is TGTGCCAGTAGTTCTAGCCTCTATGGCGGGGAGACCCAGTACTTC. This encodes CASSSSLYGGETQYF.